Shown below are 22 T cell receptor beta chains from a single sample sequenced in a study of T-cell reconstitution after alpha-beta-depleted transplantation in children. Unique molecular identifiers were used to barcode this TCRbeta library. TCRdb re-called the PCR reads with MiXCR, one entry per CDR3 protein. Of fewer than 550,000 distinct CDR3 sequences listed, roughly 11% are singletons. The material sequenced was PBMCs, mostly from graft donor cells, taken 180 days after TCRalphabeta/CD19-depleted stem cell transplant. The source of these receptors is a female patient younger than 10 who had a stem cell transplant for aplastic anemia, so the T cells may come from the graft donor.

V and J are TRBV7-2 and TRBJ1-2; perhaps TRBD1 as D (6 bases). The germline CDR1 and CDR2 sequences are SGHTA and FQGNSA. There are 14 residues in the CDR3. Trimming shortened V by 5 bases and J by 8 bases, and 18 bases separated the two germline ends. The CDR3 DNA is TGTGCCAGCAGCCCCTGGCCCAGGGGCTTAGGCTACACCTTC. Protein: CASSPWPRGLGYTF.

The V and J genes are TRBV10-3 and TRBJ1-6; weak D call: TRBD1 (6 bases). The germline V gene encodes CDR1 ENHRY and CDR2 SYGVKD. The CDR3 has 15 amino acids. Trimming stripped 7 bases from V and 7 bases from J, with 17 bases between. CDR3 nucleotides: TGTGCCATCACGACAGGCCGGGGAAAGAATTCACCCCTCCACTTT. Encoded protein: CAITTGRGKNSPLHF.

This clonotype was found many times. V usage is TRBV28 and J usage is TRBJ2-4; TRBD1 agrees at 8 bases. The CDR3 is 15 amino acids. Germline V gene sequence: CDR1 MDHEN, CDR2 SYDVKM. V dropped 3 bases and J dropped 1; count of bases not matched to a gene: 2. The CDR3 loop reads CASSFRGLAKNIQYF. The CDR3 coding sequence is TGTGCCAGCAGTTTCAGGGGGCTCGCCAAAAACATTCAGTACTTC.

Concerning this clonotype itself: Sequence at one end of the junction differs from germline and may be a read error. The chain combines TRBV5-5 with TRBJ1-2; D not certain. Germline V gene data show CDR1 as SGHKS and CDR2 as YYEKEE (reference sequence). The length of the CDR3 is 13 residues. The CDR3 DNA follows: TGTGCCATCAGCCTAAGGCAGAACTATGGCTACACCTTC. Protein sequence: CAISLRQNYGYTF. Full variable domain (outside the CDR3, taken from reference TRBV5-5 and TRBJ1-2): DAGVTQSPTHLIKTRGQQVTLRCSPISGHKSVSWYQQVLGQGPQFIFQYYEKEERGRGNFPDRFSARQFPNYSSELNVNALLLGDSALYLCAISLRQNYGYTFGSGTRLTVV.

The rearrangement joins TRBV7-2 to TRBJ2-7; 10 bases match TRBD2. V lost 3 bases and J lost 11; bases outside the gene matches: 4. The length of the CDR3 is 12 residues. From germline, CDR1 is SGHTA and CDR2 FQGNSA. CDR3 DNA sequence: TGTGCCAGCAGCTTTCGACTAGCGGGCAAGTACTTC. It is translated as CASSFRLAGKYF.

The chain links TRBV10-3 to TRBJ2-7; the match to TRBD1 covers 9 bases. This CDR3 has 14 residues. Germline lookup yields CDR1 ENHRY and CDR2 SYGVKD. The J segment lost 6 bases and the V segment lost 4 bases, leaving 7 bases of the junction unmatched. Here the CDR3 reads CAISGTGDGLEQYF. In DNA form, the CDR3 reads TGTGCCATCAGTGGGACAGGGGATGGTCTCGAGCAGTACTTC.

This clonotype was picked up one time. This chain uses TRBV5-1 with TRBJ1-2, with D perhaps matching TRBD1 (5 bases). The CDR3 spans 14 residues. V was pared by 4 bases and J by 4 bases, with 14 bases between. Germline loops: CDR1 SGHRS, CDR2 YFSETQ. The DNA of the CDR3 is TGCGCCAGCAGCCAGGGACGGAACTTCTATGGCTACACCTTC. This gives the protein CASSQGRNFYGYTF.

Points on this clonotype: An end of the junction does not agree with germline; a read error may underlie this. This CDR3 reads CSSRGTGPSSYNEQFF. The CDR3 region has the DNA TGCAGTTCTAGGGGGACGGGTCCAAGCTCCTACAATGAGCAGTTCTTC. V gene TRBV20-1 combines with J gene TRBJ2-1, with D maybe TRBD1 (6 bases). Germline values: CDR1 DFQATT, CDR2 SNEGSKA (reference sequence). This CDR3 has 16 amino acids.

This clonotype occurred many times. The chain uses TRBV12-3 or TRBV12-4 and TRBJ2-2; D not resolved. The CDR3 extends over 13 amino acids. V lost 6 bases to trimming and J lost 6 bases, with 11 bases between them. The CDR3 reads CASSLLGSGELFF. CDR3 DNA sequence: TGTGCCAGCAGCCTTTTGGGGTCCGGGGAGCTGTTTTTT.

This clonotype turned up a few times. V usage is TRBV24-1 and J usage is TRBJ2-7; D gene ambiguous. The CDR3 contains 12 residues. V was clipped by 3 bases and J by 5 bases, with 7 bases between them. Germline CDR1 and CDR2: KGHDR and SFDVKD. The CDR3 region is CATSDPSHEQYF. In DNA form, the CDR3 reads TGTGCCACCAGTGATCCAAGCCACGAGCAGTACTTC.

This chain joins TRBV10-2 and TRBJ2-1, with 8 positions matching TRBD2. The trim removed 0 bases at V and 4 bases at J, leaving 2 bases unmatched. The CDR3 extends over 15 amino acids. Germline V gene lookup returns CDR1 WSHSY and CDR2 SAAADI. Written as DNA, the CDR3 is TGCGCCAGCAGTGAGTCGAGACTAGCGTACAATGAGCAGTTCTTC. This gives the protein CASSESRLAYNEQFF.

This clonotype was picked up a small number of times. The chain joins TRBV5-1 to TRBJ1-1, with a possible D match to TRBD1 (6 bases). The germline V gene has CDR1 SGHRS and CDR2 YFSETQ. The CDR3 spans 15 residues. With 0 bases removed from V and 0 bases from J, the gap between germline ends came to 9 bases. The CDR3 sequence: CASSLVGQMNTEAFF. The CDR3 region has the DNA TGCGCCAGCAGCTTGGTTGGACAGATGAACACTGAAGCTTTCTTT.

This clonotype was observed a handful of times. The chain employs TRBV5-1 and TRBJ2-2, with D unresolved. Trimming took off 2 bases at V and 3 bases at J, with 11 bases between the two ends. The CDR3 is 15 amino acids. Germline V gene sequence: CDR1 SGHRS, CDR2 YFSETQ. CDR3 nucleotide sequence: TGCGCCAGCAGCTTAGTGATGGCGGACACCGGGGAGCTGTTTTTT. Translated, it gives CASSLVMADTGELFF.

The V and J genes are TRBV12-3 or TRBV12-4 and TRBJ1-1; D might be TRBD1 (5 bases). V lost 4 bases and J 1 base, leaving 22 bases between the germline ends. This CDR3 is 18 amino acids long. This CDR3 is CASSSGTVLWGENTEAFF. DNA for the CDR3: TGTGCCAGCAGTTCCGGTACGGTCTTGTGGGGGGAGAACACTGAAGCTTTCTTT.

This clonotype was seen more than once but under ten times. This chain uses TRBV7-6 with TRBJ2-7; D possibly matches TRBD1 or TRBD2 (6 bases each). Germline values: CDR1 SGHVS, CDR2 FNYEAQ. The CDR3 is 15 residues long. V gave up 5 bases and J gave up 0 bases, with 14 bases separating them. This CDR3 reads CASSGQMGLSYEQYF. The CDR3, as DNA: TGTGCCAGCAGCGGACAGATGGGACTCTCCTACGAGCAGTACTTC. Complete variable domain (other parts from reference TRBV7-6 and TRBJ2-7): GAGVSQSPRYKVTKRGQDVALRCDPISGHVSLYWYRQALGQGPEFLTYFNYEAQQDKSGLPNDRFSAERPEGSISTLTIQRTEQRDSAMYRCASSGQMGLSYEQYFGPGTRLTVT.

This chain links TRBV5-1 with TRBJ2-5; the match to TRBD2 covers 7 bases. Germline trimming cut 1 base from V and 1 base from J; bases unmatched to any gene: 7. CDR3 length equals 16 residues. CDR1 and CDR2 (germline): SGHRS, YFSETQ. CDR3 protein: CASSLPSGSTQETQYF. In nucleotides, the CDR3 is TGCGCCAGCAGCTTGCCTAGCGGATCTACCCAAGAGACCCAGTACTTC. Looking up the rest from reference TRBV5-1 and TRBJ2-5 gives the full variable domain: KAGVTQTPRYLIKTRGQQVTLSCSPISGHRSVSWYQQTPGQGLQFLFEYFSETQRNKGNFPGRFSGRQFSNSRSEMNVSTLELGDSALYLCASSLPSGSTQETQYFGPGTRLLVL.

This clonotype appeared a few times. This chain uses TRBV20-1 with TRBJ2-7; 9 nucleotides match TRBD1. CDR1 is DFQATT and CDR2 is SNEGSKA in the germline V gene (reference sequence). The CDR3 is 15 amino acids. Trimming took 6 bases from V and 6 from J; bases not matched to a gene: 15. The CDR3 region is CSAENRQGVKGEQYF. DNA for the CDR3: TGCAGTGCCGAAAATCGACAGGGGGTAAAAGGCGAGCAGTACTTC.

Points on this clonotype: One end of the junction is discordant with germline, which a read error may explain. This rearrangement joins TRBV28 to TRBJ2-6, with D possibly TRBD1 on 6 matching bases. Germline V gene sequence: CDR1 MDHEN, CDR2 SYDVKM. The CDR3 is 16 amino acids. The CDR3 region has the DNA TGTGCCAGCAGTTCCCTGGACAGCTCTGGGGCCAACGGCCTGACTTTC. Protein product: CASSSLDSSGANGLTF.

This clonotype has at least ten counts. This chain's CDR3 is CSAMEPNEKLFF. In nucleotides, the CDR3 is TGCAGTGCTATGGAACCCAATGAAAAACTGTTTTTT. The J gene is TRBJ1-4, the V gene TRBV20-1; unclear D gene. The CDR3 covers 12 residues. V was clipped by 4 bases and J by 5 bases, with 8 bases between them. Germline V lookup: CDR1 DFQATT, CDR2 SNEGSKA (reference sequence).

In this sample, this clonotype turned up a few times. Here the CDR3 reads CASSPGQGSTEAFF. CDR3 nucleotide sequence: TGTGCCAGCAGCCCGGGACAGGGATCCACTGAAGCTTTCTTT. The V call is TRBV7-9, the J call TRBJ1-1; 9 bases agree with TRBD1. CDR1 is SEHNR and CDR2 is FQNEAQ in the germline V gene (reference sequence). The junction had 5 bases not matched to a gene; V was cut back by 5 bases and J by 4 bases. This CDR3 comprises 14 residues.

The V and J genes are TRBV20-1 and TRBJ2-5; D could derive from TRBD1 or TRBD2 (6 bases each). The CDR3 is 18 amino acids. The V gene's germline CDR1 is DFQATT and CDR2 SNEGSKA (reference sequence). The V and J ends lost 0 bases and 2 bases respectively, with 22 bases between them. As DNA, the CDR3 is TGCAGTGCTAGAGACGCACTTAGACTAGGGGGGCCACAAGAGACCCAGTACTTC. This gives the protein CSARDALRLGGPQETQYF.

This clonotype has ten or more counts. This sequence joins TRBV6-2 or TRBV6-3 and TRBJ1-4; tentative D call: TRBD1 (5 bases). The germline V gene has CDR1 MNHEY and CDR2 SVGEGT. This CDR3 is built from 17 residues. V lost 6 bases to trimming and J lost 5 bases, with 22 bases between them. The chain's CDR3 is CASSYDRSPRGNEKLFF. Here the CDR3 DNA reads TGTGCCAGCAGCTACGACAGATCACCACGGGGGAATGAAAAACTGTTTTTT.